Sequencing of this T cell receptor beta chain was carried out in a study of CD8 T cells in Susac syndrome. For this clonotype: The junction departs from germline at one end; a sequencing error may be responsible.

With random hexamers, reverse transcription was performed on about 0.45 to 1 ug of RNA. An immunoSEQ multiplex PCR generated amplified TCR beta CDR3 products spanning 54 Vbeta and 13 Jbeta. TCRdb recomputed calls from the immunoSEQ multiplex PCR reads with MiXCR, one row per CDR3 protein. The sample records 160,000 or so distinct CDR3 sequences, 95% to 96% being singletons. The sequenced sample consisted of CD8+ T cells from PBMCs. This sequence originates from a human donor with multiple sclerosis.

CDR3 nucleotide sequence: TGCAGCGTTGAGACAGCTTCCTTC. Encoded protein: CSVETASF. V usage is TRBV29-1 and J usage is TRBJ1-2; TRBD1 is a possible D gene (5 bases). CDR3 length equals 8 residues. Germline assignment: CDR1 SQVTM and CDR2 ANQGSEA. The full variable domain, in which reference TRBV29-1 and TRBJ1-2 provide the parts outside the CDR3, is SAVISQKPSRDICQRGTSLTIQCQVDSQVTMMFWYRQQPGQSLTLIATANQGSEATYESGFVIDKFPISRPNLTFSTLTVSNMSPEDSSIYLCSVETASFGSGTRLTVV.